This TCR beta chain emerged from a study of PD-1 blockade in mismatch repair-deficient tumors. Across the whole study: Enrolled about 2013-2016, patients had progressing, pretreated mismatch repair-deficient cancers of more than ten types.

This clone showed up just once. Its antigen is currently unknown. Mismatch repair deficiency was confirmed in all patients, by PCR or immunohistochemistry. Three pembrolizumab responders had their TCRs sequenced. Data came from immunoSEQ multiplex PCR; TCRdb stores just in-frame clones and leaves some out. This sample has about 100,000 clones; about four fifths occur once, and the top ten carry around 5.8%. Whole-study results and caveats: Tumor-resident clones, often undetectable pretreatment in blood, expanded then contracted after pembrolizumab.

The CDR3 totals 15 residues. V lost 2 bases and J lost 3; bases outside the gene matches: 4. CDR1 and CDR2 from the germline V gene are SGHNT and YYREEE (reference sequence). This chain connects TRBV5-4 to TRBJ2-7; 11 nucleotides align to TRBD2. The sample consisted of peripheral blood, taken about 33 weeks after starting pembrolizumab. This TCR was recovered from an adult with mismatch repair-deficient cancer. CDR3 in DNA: TGTGCCAGCAGCTTCGGGACTAGCGGACTCTACGAGCAGTACTTC. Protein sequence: CASSFGTSGLYEQYF.